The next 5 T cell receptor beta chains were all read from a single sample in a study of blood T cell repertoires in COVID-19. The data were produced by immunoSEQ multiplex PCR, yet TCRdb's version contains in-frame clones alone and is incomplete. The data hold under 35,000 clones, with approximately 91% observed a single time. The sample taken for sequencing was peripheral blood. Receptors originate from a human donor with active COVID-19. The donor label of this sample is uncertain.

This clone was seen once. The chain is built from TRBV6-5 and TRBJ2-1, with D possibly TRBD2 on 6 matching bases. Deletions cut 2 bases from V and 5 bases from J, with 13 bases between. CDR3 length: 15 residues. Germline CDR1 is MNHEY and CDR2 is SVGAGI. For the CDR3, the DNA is TGTGCCAGCAGTTACAGCGGAGGGGACCACAATGAGCAGTTCTTC. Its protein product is CASSYSGGDHNEQFF.

The CDR3 is CSVASVYEVNTEAFF. For the CDR3, the DNA is TGCAGCGTTGCTTCGGTGTACGAGGTGAACACTGAAGCTTTCTTT. The V call is TRBV29-1, the J call TRBJ1-1; D not resolved. The CDR3 has 15 amino acids. Germline lookup yields CDR1 SQVTM and CDR2 ANQGSEA. V was clipped by 4 bases and J by 0 bases, with 15 bases between them.

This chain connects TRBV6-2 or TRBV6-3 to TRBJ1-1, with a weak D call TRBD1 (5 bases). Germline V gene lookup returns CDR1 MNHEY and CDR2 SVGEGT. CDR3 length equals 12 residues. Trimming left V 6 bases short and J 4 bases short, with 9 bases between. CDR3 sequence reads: CASSRRGTEAFF. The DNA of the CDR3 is TGTGCCAGCAGCCGGAGGGGCACTGAAGCTTTCTTT.

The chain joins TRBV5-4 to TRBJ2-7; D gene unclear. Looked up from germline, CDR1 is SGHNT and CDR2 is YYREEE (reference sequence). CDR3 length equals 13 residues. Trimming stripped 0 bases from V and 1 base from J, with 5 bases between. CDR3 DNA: TGTGCCAGCAGCTTGGCCGGGTCCTACGAGCAGTACTTC. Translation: CASSLAGSYEQYF. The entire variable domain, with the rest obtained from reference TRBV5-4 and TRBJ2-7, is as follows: ETGVTQSPTHLIKTRGQQVTLRCSSQSGHNTVSWYQQALGQGPQFIFQYYREEENGRGNFPPRFSGLQFPNYSSELNVNALELDDSALYLCASSLAGSYEQYFGPGTRLTVT.

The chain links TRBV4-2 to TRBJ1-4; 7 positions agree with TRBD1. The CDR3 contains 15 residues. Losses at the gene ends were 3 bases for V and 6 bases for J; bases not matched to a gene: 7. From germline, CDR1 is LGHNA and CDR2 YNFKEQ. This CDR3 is CASSQGDRNDEKLFF. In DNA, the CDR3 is TGTGCCAGCAGCCAGGGGGACAGAAATGATGAAAAACTGTTTTTT.